This TCR beta chain was documented in a study of graft-versus-host responses after intestinal transplantation. Graft samples were processed, releasing intraepithelial and lamina propria lymphocytes. The V gene's germline CDR1 is MNHEY and CDR2 SMNVEV (reference sequence). This CDR3 is 14 amino acids long. Here immunoSEQ multiplex PCR was the method, and the copy in TCRdb shows in-frame clones only, minus some. In the table there are 15,000 to 20,000 clones, roughly 83% of which are singletons. This clone appeared once. A read error may account for a junction end that differs from germline. Other DNA sequences in this sample translate to the same CDR3.

The source material was ileum tissue, sampled around 600 days after intestinal transplantation. This chain joins TRBV27 and TRBJ1-2, with 7 bases lining up with TRBD1. This TCR was sampled from a human patient who received an intestinal transplant, so some T cells may come from the graft donor. Here the CDR3 reads CASSLQGTNYGYTF. The CDR3 DNA reads TGTGCCAGCAGTCTACAGGGGACAAACTATGGCTACACCTTT.